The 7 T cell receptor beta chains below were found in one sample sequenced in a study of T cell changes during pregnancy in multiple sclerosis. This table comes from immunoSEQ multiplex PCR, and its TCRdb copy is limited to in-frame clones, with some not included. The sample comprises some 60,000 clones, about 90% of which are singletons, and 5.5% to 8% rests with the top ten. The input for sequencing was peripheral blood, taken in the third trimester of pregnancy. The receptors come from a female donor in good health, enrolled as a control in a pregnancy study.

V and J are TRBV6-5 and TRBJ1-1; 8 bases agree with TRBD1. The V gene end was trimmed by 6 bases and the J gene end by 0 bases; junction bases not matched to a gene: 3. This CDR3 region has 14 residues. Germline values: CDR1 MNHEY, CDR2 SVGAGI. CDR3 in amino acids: CASSLQGVNTEAFF. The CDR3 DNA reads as TGTGCCAGCAGCCTACAGGGGGTGAACACTGAAGCTTTCTTT.

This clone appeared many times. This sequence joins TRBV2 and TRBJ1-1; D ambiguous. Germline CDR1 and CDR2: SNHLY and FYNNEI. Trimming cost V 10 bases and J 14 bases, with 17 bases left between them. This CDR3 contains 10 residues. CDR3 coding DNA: TGTGCCATATCTAGCGGGCCGGACTTCTTT. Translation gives CAISSGPDFF.

Here the CDR3 reads CSVVTGYEQYF. CDR3 bases: TGCAGCGTTGTTACAGGCTACGAGCAGTACTTC. The chain recombines TRBV29-1 with TRBJ2-7; possible D gene TRBD1, 5 bases. The CDR3 covers 11 residues. V lost 4 bases and J 3 bases, leaving 7 bases between the germline ends. Germline assignment: CDR1 SQVTM and CDR2 ANQGSEA.

The CDR3 DNA reads TGTGCCAGCAGCGCGGGAGGGCCGAGGACAGATACGCAGTATTTT. Protein: CASSAGGPRTDTQYF. The genes are TRBV6-5 and TRBJ2-3, with TRBD2 identical over 9 bases. V was pared by 6 bases and J by 3 bases, with 7 bases of the junction left unmatched. Germline CDR1 is MNHEY and CDR2 is SVGAGI. There are 15 residues in the CDR3.

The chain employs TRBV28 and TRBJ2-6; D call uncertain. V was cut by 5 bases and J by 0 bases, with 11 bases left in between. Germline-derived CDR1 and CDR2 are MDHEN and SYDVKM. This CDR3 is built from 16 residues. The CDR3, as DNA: TGTGCCAGCAGTCGCCACAGCAACTCTGGGGCCAACGTCCTGACTTTC. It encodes CASSRHSNSGANVLTF.

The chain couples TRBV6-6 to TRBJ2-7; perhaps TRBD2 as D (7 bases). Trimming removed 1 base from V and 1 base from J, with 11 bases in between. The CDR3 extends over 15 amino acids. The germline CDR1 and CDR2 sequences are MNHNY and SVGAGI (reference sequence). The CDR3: CASSYYRGASYEQYF. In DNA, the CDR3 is TGTGCCAGCAGTTACTATCGGGGGGCGTCCTACGAGCAGTACTTC.

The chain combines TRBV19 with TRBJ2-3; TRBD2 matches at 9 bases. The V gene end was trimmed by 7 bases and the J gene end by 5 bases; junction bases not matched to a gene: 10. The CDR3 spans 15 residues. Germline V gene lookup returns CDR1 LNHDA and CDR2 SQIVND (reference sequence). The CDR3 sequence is CASTPSGIAKDTQYF. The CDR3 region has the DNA TGTGCCAGTACTCCTAGCGGGATTGCTAAAGATACGCAGTATTTT.